Presented here are 16 T cell receptor beta chains from one specimen sequenced in a study of blood T cell repertoires in COVID-19. Only in-frame clones appear in the TCRdb table, and some are missing; sequencing was by immunoSEQ multiplex PCR. This sample yields 150,000 or so clones, of which around 88% are seen a single time; less than 5.5% belongs to the top ten. The source material was peripheral blood. The receptors come from a human donor in a cohort sampled during active COVID-19.

J is TRBJ1-2 and V is TRBV6-2 or TRBV6-3; perhaps TRBD1 as D (6 bases). This CDR3 is built from 15 residues. CDR1 is MNHEY, CDR2 SVGEGT, per germline. The V and J ends lost 6 bases and 4 bases respectively, with 18 bases between them. The CDR3 loop is CASSRRGGALYGYTF. CDR3 DNA sequence: TGTGCCAGCAGCCGGCGGGGGGGCGCGCTCTATGGCTACACCTTC.

This clone was detected only a few times. The chain is built from TRBV2 and TRBJ2-7; the match to TRBD2 covers 12 bases. V shed 4 bases, J shed 2 bases, and the junction held 3 bases outside the gene matches. Germline values: CDR1 SNHLY, CDR2 FYNNEI. The CDR3 totals 15 residues. DNA of the CDR3: TGTGCCAGCAGTGGGGGACTAGCGGGCCCCTACGAGCAGTACTTC. This sequence encodes CASSGGLAGPYEQYF.

This clone was counted between two and nine times. The rearrangement joins TRBV5-1 to TRBJ2-7, with D perhaps matching TRBD2 (5 bases). Per germline, CDR1 SGHRS and CDR2 YFSETQ. CDR3 length: 14 amino acids. V was clipped by 7 bases and J by 2 bases, with 16 bases between them. DNA of the CDR3: TGCGCCAGCGCACCCCGGGAAATCACCTACGAGCAGTACTTC. It encodes CASAPREITYEQYF.

The rearrangement uses TRBV5-5 and TRBJ2-5; 7 bases fit TRBD1. The CDR3 spans 15 residues. The trim removed 2 bases at V and 4 bases at J, leaving 8 bases unmatched. Germline V gene sequence: CDR1 SGHKS, CDR2 YYEKEE (reference sequence). CDR3 sequence reads: CASSFGGQVGETQYF. The DNA for the CDR3 is TGTGCCAGCAGCTTCGGTGGACAGGTGGGAGAGACCCAGTACTTC.

This rearrangement joins TRBV27 to TRBJ2-3; D unclear. Germline V gene lookup returns CDR1 MNHEY and CDR2 SMNVEV (reference sequence). V was cut by 4 bases and J by 3 bases, with 17 bases left in between. CDR3 length equals 16 residues. Here the CDR3 reads CASSSINRLVTDTQYF. DNA of the CDR3: TGTGCCAGCAGTTCGATCAACCGACTTGTTACAGATACGCAGTATTTT.

This rearrangement joins TRBV7-2 to TRBJ1-1; D unresolved. CDR3 length equals 13 residues. Trimming pared 5 bases from V and 7 bases from J, leaving 14 bases between. The germline V gene has CDR1 SGHTA and CDR2 FQGNSA. The CDR3: CASSPRLGGEAFF. DNA of the CDR3: TGTGCCAGCAGCCCACGGCTGGGAGGTGAAGCTTTCTTT.

This chain joins TRBV9 and TRBJ2-3, with 8 positions matching TRBD1. Germline V gene lookup returns CDR1 SGDLS and CDR2 YYNGEE. This CDR3 has 15 residues. The V gene end was trimmed by 0 bases and the J gene end by 4 bases; junction bases not matched to a gene: 4. The CDR3 spells CASSVVPGGADTQYF. The CDR3 DNA follows: TGTGCCAGCAGCGTAGTTCCAGGGGGCGCAGATACGCAGTATTTT.

This sequence joins TRBV24-1 and TRBJ2-1; 9 bases map to TRBD2. Germline lookup yields CDR1 KGHDR and CDR2 SFDVKD. The CDR3 totals 15 residues. Trimming took 6 bases from V and 5 from J; bases not matched to a gene: 7. The CDR3 loop is CATSYSGGLNNEQFF. The CDR3 region has the DNA TGTGCCACCAGTTATAGCGGGGGACTCAACAATGAGCAGTTCTTC.

The DNA for the CDR3 is TGCGCCAGCATCCTGGGAGGGACGGTGCCCCCCACAGATACGCAGTATTTT. This codes for CASILGGTVPPTDTQYF. The V call is TRBV23-1, the J call TRBJ2-3; 7 nucleotides line up with TRBD2. TRBV23-1 is known as an ORF, though its function is uncertain. Unmatched junction bases numbered 15, after V lost 7 bases and J lost 2 bases. The CDR3 runs 17 residues.

This chain joins TRBV6-5 and TRBJ1-2; 7 nucleotides line up with TRBD1. CDR3 length equals 15 residues. J was trimmed by 8 bases and V by 7 bases; bases with no gene match: 16. Germline V gene sequence: CDR1 MNHEY, CDR2 SVGAGI. CDR3 amino acids: CASTQLWGQLRGYTF. Written as DNA, the CDR3 is TGTGCCAGCACCCAGCTGTGGGGACAGTTGAGAGGCTACACCTTC.

The rearrangement links TRBV9 to TRBJ2-5; D may be TRBD1 (6 bases). The ends were cut back, 4 bases at V and 1 base at J, with 11 bases in the middle. Germline CDR1 reads SGDLS; CDR2 reads YYNGEE. CDR3 length: 14 residues. CDR3 in DNA: TGTGCCAGCAGCCCCGGACAGATCCAAGAGACCCAGTACTTC. This codes for CASSPGQIQETQYF.

This clone has a handful of counts. This chain links TRBV5-6 with TRBJ1-5; 7 positions match TRBD1. Trimming removed 4 bases from V and 7 bases from J; junction bases left unmatched: 2. The length of the CDR3 is 12 residues. Germline V gives CDR1 SGHDT, CDR2 YYEEEE. The CDR3 is CASSRGQQPQHF. The CDR3 region has the DNA TGTGCCAGCAGCCGGGGACAGCAGCCCCAGCATTTT.

The chain joins TRBV19 to TRBJ1-2; D is unclear. This CDR3 has 15 amino acids. From germline, CDR1 is LNHDA and CDR2 SQIVND (reference sequence). V was clipped by 4 bases and J by 2 bases, with 14 bases between them. CDR3 region: CASSTRQPPNYGYTF. Written as DNA, the CDR3 is TGTGCCAGTAGTACCCGACAACCCCCAAACTATGGCTACACCTTC.

V is TRBV5-6 and J is TRBJ1-2, with D possibly matching TRBD1 (6 bases). The CDR3 is 13 residues long. Trimming shortened V by 5 bases and J by 2 bases, and 10 bases separated the two germline ends. Germline-derived CDR1 and CDR2 are SGHDT and YYEEEE. Here the CDR3 DNA reads TGTGCCAGCAGTGGACAGAGAAACTATGGCTACACCTTC. Its translation is CASSGQRNYGYTF.

V is TRBV12-3 or TRBV12-4 and J is TRBJ1-2; D remains ambiguous. The CDR3 is 11 amino acids. V was clipped by 4 bases and J by 6 bases, with 6 bases between them. CDR3 protein: CASSSLNGYTF. CDR3 nucleotide sequence: TGTGCCAGCAGTTCCCTTAATGGCTACACCTTC.

The chain joins TRBV28 to TRBJ1-5, with 7 bases identical to TRBD1. CDR3 size: 15 residues. The germline CDR1 and CDR2 sequences are MDHEN and SYDVKM. The trim removed 2 bases at V and 6 bases at J, leaving 7 bases unmatched. Here the CDR3 DNA reads TGTGCCAGCAGTTTAAAAGGGGGCTACGGTCAGCCCCAGCATTTT. As protein: CASSLKGGYGQPQHF.